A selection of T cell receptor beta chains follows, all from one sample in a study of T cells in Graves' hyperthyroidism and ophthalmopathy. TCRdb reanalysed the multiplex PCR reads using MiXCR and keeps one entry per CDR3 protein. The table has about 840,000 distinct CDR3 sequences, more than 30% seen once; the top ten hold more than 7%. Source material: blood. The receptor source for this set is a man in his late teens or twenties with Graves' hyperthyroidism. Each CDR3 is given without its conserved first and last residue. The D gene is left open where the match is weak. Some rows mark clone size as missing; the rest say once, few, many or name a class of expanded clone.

CDR3: ASSLPGPEGAF; D: -; J: TRBJ1-1; size: many; V: TRBV5-1
CDR3: ASSLWVEQY; D: -; J: TRBJ2-7; size: -; V: TRBV6-5
CDR3: SVEGSSRGETQY; D: -; J: TRBJ2-5; size: -; V: TRBV29-1
CDR3: ASSAPRDGEGSPLH; D: -; J: TRBJ1-6; size: many; V: TRBV25-1
CDR3: AGQGNYEQY; D: TRBD1; J: TRBJ2-7; size: -; V: TRBV25-1
CDR3: SARARLAGTYEQY; D: TRBD2; J: TRBJ2-7; size: -; V: TRBV20-1
CDR3: AITDTGGNSPLH; D: TRBD1; J: TRBJ1-6; size: many; V: TRBV10-3
CDR3: ASSSRGEEGQPQH; D: -; J: TRBJ1-5; size: few; V: TRBV5-4
CDR3: SVRDNEQY; D: -; J: TRBJ2-7; size: -; V: TRBV29-1
CDR3: ASQRGDRDDNEQF; D: TRBD1; J: -; size: -; V: TRBV19
CDR3: ASSLGQGVDGYT; D: TRBD1; J: TRBJ1-2; size: -; V: TRBV5-1
CDR3: SVEATGGITEAF; D: TRBD1; J: TRBJ1-1; size: many; V: TRBV29-1
CDR3: ASTTRTGMNTEAF; D: TRBD1; J: TRBJ1-1; size: few; V: TRBV7-9
CDR3: AISEGTIEQF; D: TRBD2; J: TRBJ2-1; size: -; V: TRBV10-3
CDR3: ASSYRQSPPEAF; D: -; J: TRBJ1-1; size: -; V: TRBV7-8
CDR3: ASSLDPDYYEQY; D: -; J: TRBJ2-7; size: -; V: TRBV7-2
CDR3: ASSDPRTSAGELF; D: TRBD2; J: TRBJ2-2; size: -; V: TRBV2
CDR3: ASSTLAGIAYEQY; D: TRBD2; J: TRBJ2-7; size: -; V: TRBV7-9
CDR3: SAWTDFYEQY; D: -; J: TRBJ2-7; size: few; V: TRBV20-1
CDR3: VSSSRGLAVYEQY; D: TRBD2; J: TRBJ2-7; size: -; V: TRBV9
CDR3: SLEVGEPEAF; D: -; J: TRBJ1-1; size: -; V: TRBV29-1
CDR3: AIRGTSGELF; D: TRBD2; J: TRBJ2-2; size: few; V: TRBV10-3
CDR3: ASSSPAGVGFGELF; D: -; J: TRBJ2-2; size: -; V: TRBV7-2
CDR3: ASSAPGVNEQY; D: -; J: TRBJ2-7; size: many; V: TRBV7-8
CDR3: ATSSLSGLGQPQH; D: -; J: TRBJ1-5; size: -; V: TRBV15
CDR3: ATSAANYEQVWDGYT; D: -; J: TRBJ1-2; size: -; V: TRBV15
CDR3: ASSSMPGSNEKLF; D: -; J: TRBJ1-4; size: -; V: TRBV4-3
CDR3: ASSPRQGWVGEQY; D: TRBD1; J: TRBJ2-7; size: -; V: TRBV19
CDR3: ASSPAPYEQY; D: -; J: TRBJ2-7; size: -; V: TRBV12-3/TRBV12-4
CDR3: ASSQETGLNTEAF; D: TRBD1; J: TRBJ1-1; size: few; V: TRBV4-1